The sequence of this T cell receptor beta chain was determined in a study of blood T cells in healthy people across ages. Overall study results and limits: Compared with aged donors, long-lived donors showed fewer expanded clones, suggesting selection. With donor CMV status unknown, expanded clonotype changes were possibly confounded.

Primed by a sample-barcoded 5' primer and a J-beta primer mix, a second PCR proceeded for about 7 to 12 cycles. TCRdb independently ran MiXCR on the 5' RACE reads; one entry per CDR3 protein. The sample contains around 1,700,000 distinct CDR3 sequences, roughly 30% of which appear only once. The authors extracted at least 6 micrograms of total RNA per sample. This CDR3 is built from 14 residues. Trimming removed 0 bases at V and 3 bases at J, with 8 bases between. Germline V CDR1 and CDR2: ENHRY, SYGVKD. This clonotype came up a few times. Its specificity is unknown. The sequence came from a woman in her twenties or thirties in good health. Sequenced sample: blood. The chain combines TRBV10-3 with TRBJ1-2; TRBD1 is a possible D gene (5 bases). CDR3 region: CAISESRGDYGYTF. Here the CDR3 DNA reads TGTGCCATCAGTGAGTCGCGAGGGGACTATGGCTACACCTTC.